This T cell receptor beta chain is drawn from a study of T cells in Graves' hyperthyroidism and ophthalmopathy. The study, taken as a whole, reports: Blood also carried most thyroid clonotypes expanded above 0.001.

This clonotype was observed at least ten times. As yet, its antigen is unknown. Amplified TCR beta CDR3 regions derived from RNA transcripts. A set of HTBI primers served as the primers for a first-round RT-PCR of the TCR CDR3. TCRdb recomputed calls from the multiplex PCR reads with MiXCR, one row per CDR3 protein. The data show around 190,000 distinct CDR3 sequences, with about 15% seen just once and approximately 28% held by the top ten. Per the germline V gene, CDR1 is SGHRS and CDR2 is YFSETQ. V lost 4 bases and J lost 4; bases outside the gene matches: 7. This CDR3 has 15 residues. This clonotype was obtained from a woman in her forties or fifties with Graves' hyperthyroidism. Sequencing was carried out using blood. J is TRBJ2-7 and V is TRBV5-1, with TRBD2 identical over 11 bases. This chain's CDR3 is CASSPTSGVRYEQYF. The CDR3 coding sequence is TGCGCCAGCAGCCCGACTAGCGGGGTAAGGTACGAGCAGTACTTC.